The rows below give T cell receptor beta chains drawn from one sample of a study of T cells expressing NK-cell markers. TCRdb reprocessed the 5' RACE reads; each CDR3 protein has one entry and no DNA is given. Recorded here are roughly 430,000 distinct CDR3 sequences; the top ten clones represent about 7.1%. Sequenced input: blood T cells: a sorted CD56 or NKG2C T cell subset, CD4+ or CD8+ T cells, or bulk PBMC T cells (not recorded which). Every receptor here comes from a woman aged 18 to 75 in good health. The CDR3 runs from the conserved cysteine through the conserved F or W. Each record gives: V gene, J gene, CDR3 protein.

>TRBV12-3/TRBV12-4|TRBJ1-2
CASSPSGGATYGYTF
>TRBV6-5|TRBJ1-2
CASSYSSGRIHYGYTF
>TRBV29-1|TRBJ2-5
CSVEIYGSQYF
>TRBV11-2|TRBJ2-1
CASSLGGLAGADEQFF
>TRBV5-1|TRBJ1-5
CASSLESRPSAHRDSNQPQHF
>TRBV18|TRBJ2-1
CASSGRSDPVTISYNEQFF
>TRBV28|TRBJ2-5
CASSLSHVLGQETQYF
>TRBV9|TRBJ1-1
CASSVSSDRGSPREAFF
>TRBV13|TRBJ1-5
CASSRRDSNQPQHF
>TRBV5-1|TRBJ2-7
CASSPETSGWASEQYF
>TRBV20-1|TRBJ1-4
CSARAGTANEKLFF
>TRBV20-1|TRBJ1-6
CSARGSSGSYNSPLHF
>TRBV29-1|TRBJ1-5
CSVAGDSNQPQHF
>TRBV6-5|TRBJ2-3
CASSYPRGTSGTDTQYF
>TRBV7-3|TRBJ2-5
CASSLSNSGGQETQYF
>TRBV18|TRBJ2-1
CASSPPTGGSHEQFF
>TRBV20-1|TRBJ2-2
CSAPWGENTGELFF
>TRBV29-1|TRBJ2-2
CSTGTGTTGELFF
>TRBV5-6|TRBJ2-7
CASSLGLAVLSYEQYF
>TRBV20-1|TRBJ1-1
CSAPGNMNTEAFF
>TRBV20-1|TRBJ2-7
CSAREASYEQYF
>TRBV19|TRBJ1-1
CASSMSFGTEAFF
>TRBV20-1|TRBJ2-2
CSARVQYGGRATGELFF
>TRBV5-6|TRBJ2-5
CASSFGASETQYF
>TRBV9|TRBJ1-1
CASSVAGQGATEAFF
>TRBV19|TRBJ1-1
CASQQGARTEAFF
>TRBV15|TRBJ1-6
CATSRASGGLHF
>TRBV20-1|TRBJ2-3
CSARQGFEDTQYF
>TRBV10-3|TRBJ2-1
CAISESGPTSGDNEQFF
>TRBV9|TRBJ2-1
CASSEQSGGASYNEQFF
>TRBV13|TRBJ2-3
CASSSYAGRTDTQYF
>TRBV7-6|TRBJ2-3
CASSPSPRGSPQYF
>TRBV29-1|TRBJ2-5
CSADPKETQYF
>TRBV20-1|TRBJ2-7
CSGRGLSYEQYF
>TRBV5-8|TRBJ2-2
CASSPLRGPNTGELFF
>TRBV20-1|TRBJ1-4
CSAGTGRGEKLFF
>TRBV27|TRBJ2-7
CASSPGTAYEQYF
>TRBV6-1|TRBJ2-1
CASGLGGYGSYNEQFF
>TRBV5-1|TRBJ1-1
CASSFYGRKNTEAFF
>TRBV10-1|TRBJ2-2
CASSDSAGELFF
>TRBV29-1|TRBJ2-1
CSVEEVYQMGNNEQFF
>TRBV15|TRBJ2-7
CATSRFTGGRYEQYF
>TRBV14|TRBJ2-1
CASSRIRSQLALYNEQFF
>TRBV12-3/TRBV12-4|TRBJ2-5
CASSNRGRGETQYF
>TRBV29-1|TRBJ2-1
CSTTDYSTEQFF